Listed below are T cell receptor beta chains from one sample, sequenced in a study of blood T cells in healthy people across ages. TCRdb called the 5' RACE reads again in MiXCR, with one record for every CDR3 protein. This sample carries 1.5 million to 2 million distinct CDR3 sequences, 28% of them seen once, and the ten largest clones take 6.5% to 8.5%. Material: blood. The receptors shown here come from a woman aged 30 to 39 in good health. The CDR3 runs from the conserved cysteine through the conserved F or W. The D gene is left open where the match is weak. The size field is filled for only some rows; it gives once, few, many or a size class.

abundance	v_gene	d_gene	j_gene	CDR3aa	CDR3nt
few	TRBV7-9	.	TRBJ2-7	CASTGDNFPYEQYF	TGTGCCAGCACCGGGGACAATTTTCCCTACGAGCAGTACTTC
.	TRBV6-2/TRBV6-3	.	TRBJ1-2	CASNQNYGYTF	TGTGCCAGCAATCAAAACTATGGCTACACCTTC
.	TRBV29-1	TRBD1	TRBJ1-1	CSAIPGQKAFF	TGCAGCGCCATCCCGGGACAGAAAGCTTTCTTT
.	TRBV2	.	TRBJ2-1	CASSGAGRSDEQFF	TGTGCCAGCAGTGGGGCGGGACGGTCGGATGAGCAGTTCTTC
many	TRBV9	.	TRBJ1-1	CASSVQGGTEAFF	TGTGCCAGCAGCGTACAGGGAGGCACTGAAGCTTTCTTT
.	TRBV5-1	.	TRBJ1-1	CASSLASAGWDTEAFF	TGCGCCAGCAGCTTGGCCTCCGCAGGATGGGACACTGAAGCTTTCTTT
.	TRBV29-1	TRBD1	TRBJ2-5	CSGDRDSDRRETQYF	TGCAGCGGGGACAGGGATTCGGATCGGCGGGAGACCCAGTACTTC
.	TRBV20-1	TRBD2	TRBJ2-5	CSAPKLAGSYQETQYF	TGCAGTGCCCCTAAACTAGCGGGATCGTACCAAGAGACCCAGTACTTC
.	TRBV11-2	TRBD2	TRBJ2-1	CASSPLTGLAYNEQFF	TGTGCCAGCAGCCCTCTAACGGGACTAGCCTACAATGAGCAGTTCTTC
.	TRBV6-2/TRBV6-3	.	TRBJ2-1	CASSGDSIPFNEQFF	TGTGCCAGCAGCGGGGACTCCATTCCGTTCAATGAGCAGTTCTTC
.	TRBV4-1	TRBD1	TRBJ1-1	CASSQDEDRDTEAFF	TGCGCCAGCAGCCAAGATGAGGACAGGGACACTGAAGCTTTCTTT
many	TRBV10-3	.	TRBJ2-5	CAISDGVAKYF	TGTGCCATCAGTGACGGGGTGGCTAAGTACTTC
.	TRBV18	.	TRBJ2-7	CASSPFRNRVTYEQYF	TGTGCCAGCTCACCATTCCGGAATAGGGTTACCTACGAGCAGTACTTC
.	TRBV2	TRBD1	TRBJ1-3	CASSGQGTGNTIYF	TGTGCCAGCAGCGGACAGGGAACCGGAAACACCATATATTTT
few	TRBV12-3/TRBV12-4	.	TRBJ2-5	CANSSGRETQYF	TGTGCCAACAGTTCGGGGCGAGAGACCCAGTACTTC
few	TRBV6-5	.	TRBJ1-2	CASIPGRGKNRYTF	TGTGCCAGCATCCCGGGGCGGGGGAAGAATCGCTACACCTTC
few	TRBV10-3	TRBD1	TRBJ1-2	CAISEWGQGDGYTF	TGTGCCATCAGTGAGTGGGGACAGGGAGATGGCTACACCTTC
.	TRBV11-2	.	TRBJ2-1	CASSSRTTGTPRYNEQFF	TGTGCCAGCAGCTCAAGAACCACCGGGACACCGAGATACAATGAGCAGTTCTTC
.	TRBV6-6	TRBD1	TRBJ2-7	CASSSQGVSPEQYF	TGTGCCAGCAGTTCCCAGGGGGTTTCCCCCGAGCAGTACTTC
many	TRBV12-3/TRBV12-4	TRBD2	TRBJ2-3	CASSLTSGDLSTDTQYF	TGTGCCAGCAGTTTGACTAGCGGGGATCTTAGCACAGATACGCAGTATTTT
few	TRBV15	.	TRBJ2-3	CATSRDFPAGTDTQYF	TGTGCCACCAGCAGAGATTTTCCGGCAGGGACAGATACGCAGTATTTT
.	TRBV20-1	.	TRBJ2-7	CSASQADYEQYF	TGCAGTGCTTCCCAAGCGGACTACGAGCAGTACTTC
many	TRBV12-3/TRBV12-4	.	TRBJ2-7	CASRATGFYEQYF	TGTGCCAGCAGGGCCACGGGGTTCTACGAGCAGTACTTC
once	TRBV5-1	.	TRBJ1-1	CASSLVDQNTEAFF	TGCGCCAGCAGCTTGGTCGATCAGAACACTGAAGCTTTCTTT
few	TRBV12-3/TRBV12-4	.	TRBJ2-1	CASSKGTVNEQFF	TGTGCCAGCAGCAAAGGGACCGTCAATGAGCAGTTCTTC
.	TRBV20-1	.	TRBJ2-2	CSARTTGEENTGELFF	TGCAGTGCTAGAACTACAGGGGAGGAAAACACCGGGGAGCTGTTTTTT
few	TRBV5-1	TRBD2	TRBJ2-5	CASSLTPTSGRDLLQETQYF	TGCGCCAGCAGCTTAACCCCGACTAGCGGGCGCGATCTACTCCAAGAGACCCAGTACTTC
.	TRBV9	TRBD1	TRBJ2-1	CASSIWGGTGSNEQFF	TGTGCCAGCAGCATCTGGGGGGGGACAGGGTCTAATGAGCAGTTCTTC
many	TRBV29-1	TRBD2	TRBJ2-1	CSVELTSGGNNEQFF	TGCAGCGTTGAACTGACTAGCGGGGGTAACAATGAGCAGTTCTTC
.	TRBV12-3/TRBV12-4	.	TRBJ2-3	CATSVRADTQYF	TGTGCCACCAGCGTGAGAGCAGATACGCAGTATTTT
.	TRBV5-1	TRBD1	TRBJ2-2	CASSLKWTGGHTGELFF	TGCGCCAGCAGCTTGAAGTGGACAGGGGGGCACACCGGGGAGCTGTTTTTT
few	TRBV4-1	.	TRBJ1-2	CASSQEGTWGYTF	TGCGCCAGCAGCCAAGAAGGAACCTGGGGCTACACCTTC
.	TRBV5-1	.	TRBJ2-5	CASSLEGRQGQETQYF	TGCGCCAGCAGCTTGGAGGGACGGCAGGGGCAAGAGACCCAGTACTTC
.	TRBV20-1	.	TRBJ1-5	CSARGSGANQPQHF	TGCAGTGCTAGAGGGTCGGGAGCCAATCAGCCCCAGCATTTT
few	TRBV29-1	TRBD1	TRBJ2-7	CSVGPAGGYEQYF	TGCAGCGTTGGTCCGGCAGGGGGATACGAGCAGTACTTC
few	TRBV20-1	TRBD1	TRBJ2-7	CSAADRGREQYF	TGCAGTGCTGCGGACAGGGGGCGGGAGCAGTACTTC
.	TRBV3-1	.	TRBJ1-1	CASSQVVSADTEAFF	TGTGCCAGCAGCCAAGTGGTGTCGGCAGACACTGAAGCTTTCTTT
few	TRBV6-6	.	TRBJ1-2	CASSYSTGRSGPGGYTF	TGTGCCAGCAGTTACTCAACAGGCCGTTCGGGTCCGGGGGGCTACACCTTC
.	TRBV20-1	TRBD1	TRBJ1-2	CSAGQGAFYGYTF	TGCAGCGCGGGACAGGGGGCTTTCTATGGCTACACCTTC
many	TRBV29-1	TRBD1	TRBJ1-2	CSAETGNYGYTF	TGCAGCGCAGAGACAGGGAACTATGGCTACACCTTC
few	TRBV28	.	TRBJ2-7	CASSSSWTVYEQYF	TGTGCCAGCAGTTCTTCCTGGACGGTCTACGAGCAGTACTTC
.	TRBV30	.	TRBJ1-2	CAWRRQAKTFGYTF	TGTGCCTGGAGGAGACAGGCCAAAACCTTCGGCTACACCTTC
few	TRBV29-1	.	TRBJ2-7	CSVVGVGSGSTYEQYF	TGCAGCGTTGTCGGGGTGGGTAGCGGTTCAACCTACGAACAGTACTTC
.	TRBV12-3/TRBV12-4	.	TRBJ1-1	CASSWSRVGMNTEAFF	TGTGCCAGCAGTTGGTCTCGGGTGGGGATGAACACTGAAGCTTTCTTT
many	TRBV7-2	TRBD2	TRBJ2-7	CASSRPTSGVYEQYF	TGTGCCAGCAGTCGCCCGACTAGCGGAGTCTACGAGCAGTACTTC
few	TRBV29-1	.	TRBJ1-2	CSVEELGIGQRGYGYTF	TGCAGCGTTGAAGAGTTAGGGATAGGCCAGCGGGGCTATGGCTACACCTTC
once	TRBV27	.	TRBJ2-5	CASSLWVGGHNEQYF	TGTGCCAGCAGTTTATGGGTGGGGGGCCACAATGAGCAGTACTTC
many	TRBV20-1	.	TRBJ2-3	CSARSQYTQYF	TGCAGTGCTCGTTCACAGTATACGCAGTATTTT
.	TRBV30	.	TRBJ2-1	CAWSSSPVEQFF	TGTGCCTGGAGTTCTAGTCCGGTTGAGCAGTTCTTC
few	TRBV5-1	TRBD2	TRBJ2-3	CASSLTGGPPDTQYF	TGCGCCAGCAGCTTAACGGGGGGGCCCCCAGATACGCAGTATTTT
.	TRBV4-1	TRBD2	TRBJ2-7	CASRQGTSGPPYEQYF	TGCGCCAGCCGCCAAGGGACTAGCGGGCCACCCTACGAGCAGTACTTC
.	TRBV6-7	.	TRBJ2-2	CASSSESREMMNTGELFF	TGTGCCAGCAGTTCAGAAAGCCGGGAGATGATGAACACCGGGGAGCTGTTTTTT
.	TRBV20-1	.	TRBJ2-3	CSAAIRGIRLPDTQYF	TGCAGTGCCGCAATACGTGGAATCCGCCTCCCAGATACGCAGTATTTT
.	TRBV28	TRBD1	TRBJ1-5	CASSTDRASNQPQHF	TGTGCCAGCAGCACCGACAGGGCAAGCAATCAGCCCCAGCATTTT
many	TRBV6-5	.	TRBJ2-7	CASSPTGGNAYEQYF	TGTGCCAGCAGCCCCACTGGAGGGAATGCCTACGAGCAGTACTTC
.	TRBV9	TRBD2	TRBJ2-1	CASSVGAGGLYYNEQFF	TGTGCCAGCAGCGTAGGGGCGGGGGGGCTGTATTACAATGAGCAGTTCTTC
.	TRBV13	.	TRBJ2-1	CASRSLGLGQAYNEQFF	TGCGCCAGCAGGTCACTCGGGTTGGGTCAGGCCTACAATGAGCAGTTCTTC
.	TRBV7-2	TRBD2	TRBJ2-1	CASSSGSQREGRQFF	TGTGCCAGCAGCTCAGGTAGCCAGCGGGAGGGGAGACAGTTCTTC